This TCR beta chain originates from a study of T-cell reconstitution after alpha-beta-depleted transplantation in children. Preparing the TCRbeta library involved the use of unique molecular identifiers. TCRdb re-analysed the PCR reads in MiXCR, keeping a single row per CDR3 protein. The profile shows roughly 76,000 distinct CDR3 sequences, 11% of them singletons. Study-level results: Hyperexpanded clones declined; after one year, newly produced T cells mostly supplied diversity. Two months or so post-transplant, alpha-beta T cells reportedly derived from several hundred expanded graft clones.

Concerning this clonotype: Its antigen remains unidentified.

This sequence originates from a boy between 10 and 17 years old with acute myeloid leukemia, due to receive a stem cell transplant. The sequencing here drew on PBMCs, taken before TCRalphabeta/CD19-depleted stem cell transplant.

The CDR3 reads CSATQLAVFADTQYF. The CDR3 DNA follows: TGCAGTGCTACGCAACTAGCGGTCTTCGCTGATACGCAGTATTTT. The chain combines TRBV20-1 with TRBJ2-3, with 8 bases lining up with TRBD2. V gave up 4 bases and J gave up 6 bases; unmatched junction bases: 12. The CDR3 loop spans 15 amino acids. Germline V gene sequence: CDR1 DFQATT, CDR2 SNEGSKA (reference sequence).